The T cell receptor beta chain under discussion was sequenced for a study of cytomegalovirus exposure and HLA in healthy donors. Study overall: Earlier, 150 million to 200 million T cells were analyzed, and 90 million to 120 million unique TCR beta sequences were found among them. Study-wide points: In an earlier analysis, most TCR beta V segments were productive about 87% or about 30% of the time.

This CDR3 is 14 amino acids long. Germline loops: CDR1 MNHNY, CDR2 SVGAGI (reference sequence). PCR amplification relied on 60 Vbeta primers (plus 13 Jbeta primers). Some clones are missing from TCRdb's copy, which holds only in-frame ones; the method was immunoSEQ multiplex PCR. This table holds about 150,000 clones, almost 80% found once. The table lists this clone with a few counts. The antigen remains unidentified. One end of the junction is discordant with germline, which a read error may explain. The source material was PBMCs. This sequence originates from a male donor in good health and CMV-seronegative. This sequence joins TRBV6-6 and TRBJ2-7; 8 nucleotides match TRBD2. CDR3 sequence (DNA): TGTGCCAGCACTTACGGGGGGGCTCCATACGAGCAGTACTTC. Protein: CASTYGGAPYEQYF.